Below, one T cell receptor beta chain is given with its context. Its antigen is still unknown. Qualities for individual bases were not recorded, and no much larger clone is one base off. This sample was included in a study of CDR3 diversity in severe acne (dated by TCRdb to the late 2010s). Germline trimming: 5 bases from V, 7 bases from J; junction bases outside gene matches: 9. For CDR1 and CDR2, the germline V gene (reference sequence) lists SEHNR and FQNEAQ. The CDR3 holds 15 amino acids from the cysteine to the phenylalanine. CDR3 DNA only is kept here, 45 bases in frame from base 1. The library was generated by PCR. The reads were generated on an Illumina HiSeq 2000. TCRdb reran the public reads through fastp at Q25 and MiXCR, keeping productive beta chains. Each entry is one CDR3 protein sequence, shown with its most common DNA and genes. The sample data list some 90,000 distinct CDR3 sequences, and roughly 52% of these were observed just once. The ten most abundant clones make up around 10% of the sample.

Rearrangement joined TRBV7-9 to TRBJ2-2, with 8 junctional bases fitting TRBD2. Sequencing used blood. The sequence came from a male donor in good health, serving as a control. The CDR3 is CASSVGAGVHGELFF. In nucleotides, the sequence is TGTGCCAGCAGCGTTGGAGCGGGAGTGCACGGGGAGCTGTTTTTT.